Below are 8 T cell receptor beta chains sequenced from a single sample in a study of T cell responses to AZD1222 COVID-19 vaccine. Assay: immunoSEQ multiplex PCR; the TCRdb copy retains only in-frame clones and omits some. The table records under 150,000 clones, 90% of them present only once. Sequenced material: peripheral blood, taken 28 days after the second AZD1222 dose. These receptors came from an adult who received the AZD1222 COVID-19 vaccine.

This rearrangement joins TRBV4-2 to TRBJ1-5; 7 bases align to TRBD1. This CDR3 has 16 residues. CDR1 is LGHNA and CDR2 is YNFKEQ in the germline V gene. J gave up 3 bases and V 0 bases, and 5 bases lay outside the gene matches. The CDR3 DNA reads TGTGCCAGCAGCCAAGAAAGGGGGCTCTCCAATCAGCCCCAGCATTTT. Amino acid sequence: CASSQERGLSNQPQHF.

This sequence joins TRBV10-3 and TRBJ2-1; 11 bases align to TRBD2. The junction had 11 bases not matched to a gene; V was cut back by 6 bases and J by 7 bases. CDR1 is ENHRY and CDR2 is SYGVKD in the germline V gene. The CDR3 is 16 amino acids. The CDR3 reads CAISALTSGRGNEQFF. The CDR3 DNA reads as TGTGCCATCAGCGCCCTCACTAGCGGGAGAGGGAATGAGCAGTTCTTC.

This sequence joins TRBV27 and TRBJ1-5, with TRBD1 as a possible D gene (5 bases). The CDR3 contains 15 residues. Germline V gene lookup returns CDR1 MNHEY and CDR2 SMNVEV (reference sequence). Trimming removed 0 bases at V and 1 base at J, with 7 bases between. As DNA, the CDR3 is TGTGCCAGCAGTTTATCGGGGGGGAGCAATCAGCCCCAGCATTTT. Its translation is CASSLSGGSNQPQHF.

The chain is built from TRBV7-8 and TRBJ1-5; no definite D call. V lost 5 bases and J 1 base, leaving 12 bases between the germline ends. The CDR3 consists of 15 residues. Germline values: CDR1 SGHVS, CDR2 FQNEAQ. CDR3 nucleotide sequence: TGTGCCAGCAGCCCGGGGTGGGAAAGCAATCAGCCCCAGCATTTT. This sequence encodes CASSPGWESNQPQHF.

The chain uses TRBV4-2 and TRBJ1-3; no definite D call. This CDR3 spans 15 amino acids. Trimming pared 1 base from V and 0 bases from J, leaving 7 bases between. Per the germline V gene, CDR1 is LGHNA and CDR2 is YNFKEQ. The CDR3 reads CASSQGIGSGNTIYF. The CDR3 DNA follows: TGTGCCAGCAGCCAAGGAATAGGCTCTGGAAACACCATATATTTT.

This clone was seen a single time. V gene TRBV28 combines with J gene TRBJ1-3, with 9 nucleotides matching TRBD1. J was trimmed by 4 bases and V by 3 bases; bases with no gene match: 7. The CDR3 covers 16 residues. Germline CDR1 MDHEN, CDR2 SYDVKM. The CDR3 DNA reads as TGTGCCAGCAGTTTCAGGGACAGGGTTCTCGGAAACACCATATATTTT. It yields the protein CASSFRDRVLGNTIYF.

The table lists this clone with a count of one. The CDR3 spells CASSLAVSSGNTIYF. The CDR3 DNA sequence: TGTGCCAGCAGCTTAGCGGTCAGCTCTGGAAACACCATATATTTT. The chain uses TRBV7-2 and TRBJ1-3; D gene unclear. The CDR3 runs 15 residues. The V gene's germline CDR1 is SGHTA and CDR2 FQGNSA. V lost 0 bases, J lost 0 bases, and 6 bases lay in between.

This clone was counted between two and nine times. The chain couples TRBV18 to TRBJ1-2; possibly TRBD1 for D (6 bases). CDR3 length: 14 amino acids. Looked up from germline, CDR1 is KGHSH and CDR2 is LQKENI. V lost 2 bases to trimming and J lost 7 bases, with 14 bases between them. Written as DNA, the CDR3 is TGTGCCAGCTCACCAGGCGCAGGGGCTGGTGGCTACACCTTC. Translating gives CASSPGAGAGGYTF.